Listed here are 32 T cell receptor beta chains from one sample, sequenced in a study of technical replicates of blood from a handful of donors. Profiling relied on immunoSEQ multiplex PCR, and the TCRdb table lists in-frame clones only, not all of them. The sample has around 83,000 clones; 91% are singletons. The sequencing sample was made of T cells isolated from PBMCs. These receptors were taken from a human donor in good health. Some clones in this sample may be carry-over from other donors' samples.

The chain couples TRBV11-3 to TRBJ2-7, with a possible D match to TRBD1 (6 bases). The germline CDR1 and CDR2 sequences are SGHNT and YENEEA. Trimming took 5 bases from V and 6 from J, leaving 20 bases between them. The CDR3 has 15 residues. This CDR3 reads CASSPPGARVREQYF. In nucleotides, the CDR3 is TGTGCCAGCAGCCCCCCAGGGGCCAGGGTTCGCGAGCAGTACTTC. The whole variable domain, filled in from reference TRBV11-3 and TRBJ2-7, reads EAGVVQSPRYKIIEKKQPVAFWCNPISGHNTLYWYLQNLGQGPELLIRYENEEAVDDSQLPKDRFSAERLKGVDSTLKIQPAELGDSAVYLCASSPPGARVREQYFGPGTRLTVT.

The chain carries TRBV29-1 and TRBJ2-5; TRBD2 matches 8 bases. Germline lookup yields CDR1 SQVTM and CDR2 ANQGSEA. This CDR3 region has 14 residues. The trim removed 8 bases at V and 0 bases at J, leaving 8 bases unmatched. CDR3 region: CSTPGLVDQETQYF. The CDR3 bases are TGCAGCACTCCGGGACTAGTGGACCAAGAGACCCAGTACTTC. The full variable domain, completed using reference TRBV29-1 and TRBJ2-5, is SAVISQKPSRDICQRGTSLTIQCQVDSQVTMMFWYRQQPGQSLTLIATANQGSEATYESGFVIDKFPISRPNLTFSTLTVSNMSPEDSSIYLCSTPGLVDQETQYFGPGTRLLVL.

This chain joins TRBV4-2 and TRBJ2-2, with D perhaps TRBD1 (5 bases). CDR3 length: 14 amino acids. Trimming took off 1 base at V and 5 bases at J, with 8 bases between the two ends. Germline CDR1 reads LGHNA; CDR2 reads YNFKEQ. This CDR3 is CASSQVQDTGELFF. DNA of the CDR3: TGTGCCAGCAGCCAAGTACAGGATACCGGGGAGCTGTTTTTT.

V usage is TRBV27 and J usage is TRBJ2-7; 8 bases match TRBD2. Trimming took 5 bases from V and 0 from J; bases not matched to a gene: 9. The CDR3 sequence is 16 residues long. Germline CDR1 is MNHEY and CDR2 is SMNVEV (reference sequence). The DNA of the CDR3 is TGTGCCAGCAGTCCCTCTACGGGACTAGTCTCCTACGAGCAGTACTTC. Protein sequence: CASSPSTGLVSYEQYF.

V is TRBV9 and J is TRBJ1-6; D is unclear. The CDR3 has 12 amino acids. Germline CDR1 and CDR2: SGDLS and YYNGEE. V was clipped by 5 bases and J by 7 bases, with 7 bases between them. The CDR3 bases are TGTGCCAGCAGTGCAGTAAATTCACCCCTCCACTTT. It codes for CASSAVNSPLHF. Using reference TRBV9 and TRBJ1-6 for the parts outside the CDR3, the full variable domain is DSGVTQTPKHLITATGQRVTLRCSPRSGDLSVYWYQQSLDQGLQFLIQYYNGEERAKGNILERFSAQQFPDLHSELNLSSLELGDSALYFCASSAVNSPLHFGNGTRLTVT.

This rearrangement joins TRBV28 to TRBJ1-1; 7 bases line up with TRBD1. Germline trimming cut 6 bases from V and 0 bases from J; bases unmatched to any gene: 7. This CDR3 contains 15 residues. Germline V gives CDR1 MDHEN, CDR2 SYDVKM. The DNA for the CDR3 is TGTGCCAGCAGCCAGGGGGGAACCCTGAACACTGAAGCTTTCTTT. It encodes CASSQGGTLNTEAFF.

Points on this clone: The junction shows a germline mismatch at one end, possibly a read error. This chain uses TRBV29-1 with TRBJ2-7; weak D call: TRBD2 (7 bases). Looked up from germline, CDR1 is SQVTM and CDR2 is ANQGSEA. The CDR3 is 14 residues long. The CDR3 region is CSVLGGASSYGQYF. The CDR3 coding sequence is TGCAGCGTTCTGGGGGGGGCCAGCTCCTACGGGCAGTACTTC.

This clone was seen more than once but under ten times. The chain couples TRBV10-2 to TRBJ1-5; TRBD1 is a possible D gene (6 bases). Trimming cost V 6 bases and J 4 bases, with 13 bases left between them. Per the germline V gene, CDR1 is WSHSY and CDR2 is SAAADI. The CDR3 has 14 amino acids. CDR3 protein: CASSGGQYNQPQHF. CDR3 nucleotides: TGCGCCAGCAGCGGTGGACAGTATAATCAGCCCCAGCATTTT.

This chain links TRBV2 with TRBJ2-3, with no clear D. CDR1 is SNHLY and CDR2 is FYNNEI in the germline V gene. This CDR3 has 13 amino acids. Trimming took off 7 bases at V and 2 bases at J, with 10 bases between the two ends. This CDR3 is CASNWASTDTQYF. DNA of the CDR3: TGTGCCAGCAATTGGGCGTCCACAGATACGCAGTATTTT.

The chain carries TRBV15 and TRBJ2-1; maybe TRBD1 (6 bases). CDR3 length equals 15 residues. V was trimmed by 5 bases and J by 0 bases, leaving 11 bases between them. CDR1 and CDR2 (germline): LNHNV, YYDKDF (reference sequence). As DNA, the CDR3 is TGTGCCACCAGCCAAACAGGGAGCTCCTACAATGAGCAGTTCTTC. Translating it yields CATSQTGSSYNEQFF.

The V and J genes are TRBV27 and TRBJ2-1, with 11 bases fitting TRBD2. V trimming: 10 bases; J trimming: 5 bases; junction bases outside the gene matches: 7. There are 14 residues in the CDR3. The germline V gene encodes CDR1 MNHEY and CDR2 SMNVEV (reference sequence). CDR3 coding DNA: TGTGCCACCACTGGACTAGCGGGCGACAATGAGCAGTTCTTC. This translates into CATTGLAGDNEQFF.

This chain joins TRBV20-1 and TRBJ2-3, with D unclear. Per the germline V gene, CDR1 is DFQATT and CDR2 is SNEGSKA (reference sequence). The V and J ends lost 6 bases and 4 bases respectively, with 5 bases between them. This CDR3 is built from 10 residues. The CDR3 nucleotides are TGCAGTGCCGGTGCAGATACGCAGTATTTT. Its protein is CSAGADTQYF.

V usage is TRBV7-3 and J usage is TRBJ1-2; D is unresolved. The V gene's germline CDR1 is SGHTA and CDR2 FQGTGA. This CDR3 spans 14 amino acids. V dropped 5 bases and J dropped 1 base, with 11 bases sitting between them. CDR3 protein: CASSPSVGNYGYTF. The CDR3 bases are TGTGCCAGCAGCCCTAGCGTCGGTAACTATGGCTACACCTTC.

The genes are TRBV7-2 and TRBJ2-1; TRBD2 aligns across 7 bases. The CDR3 consists of 16 residues. Unmatched junction bases numbered 9, after V lost 5 bases and J lost 2 bases. Germline-derived CDR1 and CDR2 are SGHTA and FQGNSA. The CDR3 loop reads CASSPYGTTAYNEQFF. CDR3 DNA: TGTGCCAGCAGCCCCTACGGGACTACCGCCTACAATGAGCAGTTCTTC.

The V and J genes are TRBV27 and TRBJ1-2; a possible D gene is TRBD1 (6 bases). This CDR3 has 13 residues. The V and J ends lost 5 bases and 8 bases respectively, with 15 bases between them. Germline V gene data show CDR1 as MNHEY and CDR2 as SMNVEV (reference sequence). DNA of the CDR3: TGTGCCAGCAGTCTAACAGGGTTGGAAGGCTACACCTTC. It translates to CASSLTGLEGYTF.

V usage is TRBV11-2 and J usage is TRBJ2-7; 7 bases are a match to TRBD2. The CDR3 is made up of 14 amino acids. Unmatched junction bases numbered 6, after V lost 6 bases and J lost 1 base. Germline CDR1 SGHAT, CDR2 FQNNGV. The CDR3 region has the DNA TGTGCCAGCAGTAGGACTAGTAAGTCCTACGAGCAGTACTTC. It specifies CASSRTSKSYEQYF. The whole variable domain, filled in from reference TRBV11-2 and TRBJ2-7, reads EAGVAQSPRYKIIEKRQSVAFWCNPISGHATLYWYQQILGQGPKLLIQFQNNGVVDDSQLPKDRFSAERLKGVDSTLKIQPAKLEDSAVYLCASSRTSKSYEQYFGPGTRLTVT.

The chain joins TRBV28 to TRBJ2-3, with a possible D match to TRBD2 (6 bases). This CDR3 contains 14 residues. The ends were cut back, 3 bases at V and 3 bases at J, with 10 bases in the middle. Germline lookup yields CDR1 MDHEN and CDR2 SYDVKM. As DNA, the CDR3 is TGTGCCAGCAGTTTGACTAGTGTAACAGATACGCAGTATTTT. Translation: CASSLTSVTDTQYF.

This chain joins TRBV28 and TRBJ2-7, with TRBD1 matching 8 bases. CDR1 and CDR2 from the germline V gene are MDHEN and SYDVKM. V lost 5 bases, J lost 3 bases, and 9 bases stayed unmatched. The CDR3 runs to 15 residues. CDR3 nucleotides: TGTGCCAGCAGTACTACCGGGACAGGATACTACGAGCAGTACTTC. Residues: CASSTTGTGYYEQYF.

This chain uses TRBV7-2 with TRBJ2-1, with TRBD2 matching 10 bases. CDR1 and CDR2 (germline): SGHTA, FQGNSA. The CDR3 has 15 residues. J gave up 3 bases and V 2 bases, and 1 base lay outside the gene matches. CDR3 nucleotide sequence: TGTGCCAGCAGCTTAACTAGCGGGATCTACAATGAGCAGTTCTTC. Amino acids: CASSLTSGIYNEQFF.

This chain links TRBV19 with TRBJ2-7; 10 bases are a match to TRBD1. The CDR3 spans 15 residues. Germline CDR1 LNHDA, CDR2 SQIVND (reference sequence). The V gene end was trimmed by 6 bases and the J gene end by 2 bases; junction bases not matched to a gene: 7. The CDR3 here is CASRSQGQGTYEQYF. As DNA, the CDR3 is TGTGCCAGTAGATCTCAGGGACAGGGGACCTACGAGCAGTACTTC.

This chain connects TRBV9 to TRBJ1-5; D call uncertain. The CDR3 runs to 14 residues. Germline CDR1 is SGDLS and CDR2 is YYNGEE. Trimming took 2 bases from V and 6 from J, leaving 12 bases between them. The CDR3 spells CASSVYAGIQPQHF. The CDR3 DNA sequence: TGTGCCAGCAGCGTTTACGCGGGAATTCAGCCCCAGCATTTT.

This chain joins TRBV5-5 and TRBJ2-7, with TRBD1 identical over 7 bases. This CDR3 has 13 amino acids. Germline V lookup: CDR1 SGHKS, CDR2 YYEKEE (reference sequence). Trimming removed 4 bases from V and 12 bases from J; junction bases left unmatched: 13. The DNA of the CDR3 is TGTGCCAGCAGCGTTCAATCTTCGACAGGGTTGTACTTC. Amino acid sequence: CASSVQSSTGLYF.

A single count supports this clone. This sequence joins TRBV6-5 and TRBJ2-7, with TRBD1 as a possible D gene (6 bases). V lost 6 bases, J lost 5 bases, and 11 bases lay in between. Germline CDR1 MNHEY, CDR2 SVGAGI. The CDR3 sequence is 12 residues long. The CDR3 region is CASSNTGNEQYF. DNA of the CDR3: TGTGCCAGCAGCAACACAGGGAACGAGCAGTACTTC.

CDR3 DNA sequence: TGTGCCAGCAGCTTAGGGGGAGGGGACTATGGCTACACCTTC. This gives the protein CASSLGGGDYGYTF. The chain recombines TRBV7-2 with TRBJ1-2; D might be TRBD1 (5 bases). V was cut by 1 base and J by 3 bases, with 9 bases left in between. Germline CDR1 is SGHTA and CDR2 is FQGNSA. The CDR3 spans 14 residues.

This clone occurred once. CDR3 in DNA: TGCGCCAGCAGCTCCGGGACTAGCTGGGGTACGCAGTATTTT. Protein product: CASSSGTSWGTQYF. J is TRBJ2-3 and V is TRBV10-1; 9 positions agree with TRBD2. The CDR3 spans 14 residues. V trimming: 6 bases; J trimming: 8 bases; junction bases outside the gene matches: 9. Germline CDR1 WNHNN, CDR2 SYGVQD (reference sequence).

V and J are TRBV5-5 and TRBJ1-1; the D gene is possibly TRBD1 (5 bases). Deletions cut 5 bases from V and 2 bases from J, with 13 bases between. The CDR3 sequence is 14 residues long. Germline lookup yields CDR1 SGHKS and CDR2 YYEKEE (reference sequence). The CDR3 sequence: CASSFDRINTEAFF. CDR3 coding DNA: TGTGCCAGCAGTTTTGACAGAATCAACACTGAAGCTTTCTTT. The full variable domain, completed using reference TRBV5-5 and TRBJ1-1, is DAGVTQSPTHLIKTRGQQVTLRCSPISGHKSVSWYQQVLGQGPQFIFQYYEKEERGRGNFPDRFSARQFPNYSSELNVNALLLGDSALYLCASSFDRINTEAFFGQGTRLTVV.

The CDR3 is CASSSGLAGVDEQFF. Here the CDR3 DNA reads TGTGCCAGCAGCTCCGGACTAGCGGGAGTCGATGAGCAGTTCTTC. The rearrangement links TRBV7-9 to TRBJ2-1, with 13 nucleotides matching TRBD2. Germline V gives CDR1 SEHNR, CDR2 FQNEAQ (reference sequence). J was trimmed by 8 bases and V by 4 bases; bases with no gene match: 5. The CDR3 sequence is 15 residues long.

This chain links TRBV11-2 with TRBJ2-1; D is unresolved. From germline, CDR1 is SGHAT and CDR2 FQNNGV. Trimming took 0 bases from V and 0 from J, leaving 6 bases between them. This CDR3 spans 15 amino acids. CDR3 in amino acids: CASSLEFSSYNEQFF. DNA for the CDR3: TGTGCCAGCAGCTTAGAGTTCAGCTCCTACAATGAGCAGTTCTTC.

The genes are TRBV7-2 and TRBJ1-2, with a weak D call TRBD1 (5 bases). CDR1 and CDR2 from the germline V gene are SGHTA and FQGNSA. Trimming removed 0 bases from V and 5 bases from J, with 16 bases in between. The CDR3 is 16 residues long. The CDR3 DNA reads TGTGCCAGCAGCTTAGCAGGGGCAGGACAAAGTTATGGCTACACCTTC. Residues: CASSLAGAGQSYGYTF. The full variable domain, rest sourced from reference TRBV7-2 and TRBJ1-2, is GAGVSQSPSNKVTEKGKDVELRCDPISGHTALYWYRQSLGQGLEFLIYFQGNSAPDKSGLPSDRFSAERTGGSVSTLTIQRTQQEDSAVYLCASSLAGAGQSYGYTFGSGTRLTVV.

V is TRBV7-2 and J is TRBJ2-7; 10 nucleotides match TRBD1. V lost 1 base to trimming and J lost 2 bases; unmatched junction nucleotides: 2. The CDR3 consists of 15 residues. The germline V gene has CDR1 SGHTA and CDR2 FQGNSA. The CDR3 is CASSLGDRGTYEQYF. The CDR3, as DNA: TGTGCCAGCAGCTTAGGGGACAGGGGTACCTACGAGCAGTACTTC.

This rearrangement joins TRBV19 to TRBJ2-7; D is uncertain. The CDR3 length is 12 residues. Deletions cut 5 bases from V and 6 bases from J, with 11 bases between. Germline V gene lookup returns CDR1 LNHDA and CDR2 SQIVND (reference sequence). CDR3 bases: TGTGCCAGTAGTTCTACAGTCTCCGAGCAGTACTTC. Translation: CASSSTVSEQYF.

This chain connects TRBV7-9 to TRBJ1-3, with D possibly being TRBD1 (5 bases). The CDR3 sequence is 16 residues long. CDR1 SEHNR and CDR2 FQNEAQ come from the germline V gene (reference sequence). Deletions cut 5 bases from V and 0 bases from J, with 14 bases between. CDR3 DNA sequence: TGTGCCAGCAGCGCAGCCCAAACAGGCTCTGGAAACACCATATATTTT. This encodes CASSAAQTGSGNTIYF.